This entry lists 16 T cell receptor beta chains sequenced from one sample in a study of T cells in Graves' hyperthyroidism and ophthalmopathy. RNA transcripts served as the template for amplifying TCR beta CDR3 regions. The HTBI primer set served for first-round RT-PCR of the TCR CDR3. TCRdb reprocessed the multiplex PCR reads with MiXCR, giving one entry per CDR3 protein. The sample has over 450,000 distinct CDR3 sequences, roughly 15% seen once. The source material was blood. Every receptor here comes from a young woman with Graves' ophthalmopathy.

The V gene is TRBV19, the J gene TRBJ2-7, with 7 bases identical to TRBD2. Germline CDR1 reads LNHDA; CDR2 reads SQIVND (reference sequence). With V trimmed by 5 bases and J by 1 base, 5 bases remained unmatched. The CDR3 extends over 14 amino acids. CDR3 sequence: CASSLTSASYEQYF. The DNA for the CDR3 is TGTGCCAGTAGTCTCACTAGCGCTTCCTACGAGCAGTACTTC.

This clonotype was seen repeatedly, ten times or more. V is TRBV12-3 or TRBV12-4 and J is TRBJ2-3, with D tentatively TRBD1 or TRBD2 (6 bases each). V lost 3 bases, J lost 5 bases, and 12 bases lay in between. The CDR3 length is 14 residues. DNA of the CDR3: TGTGCCAGCAGTTTTTGGGGGGCGGGAGATACGCAGTATTTT. Encoded protein: CASSFWGAGDTQYF.

This clonotype turned up a few times. This chain joins TRBV28 and TRBJ1-4; 7 bases line up with TRBD1. CDR3 length: 15 residues. Germline trimming cut 3 bases from V and 5 bases from J; bases unmatched to any gene: 6. CDR1 and CDR2 (germline): MDHEN, SYDVKM. The CDR3 loop reads CASSLIEQGNEKLFF. The CDR3 DNA follows: TGTGCCAGCAGTTTGATTGAACAGGGGAATGAAAAACTGTTTTTT.

The chain combines TRBV7-9 with TRBJ1-4; D unresolved. The CDR3 spans 15 residues. The V gene's germline CDR1 is SEHNR and CDR2 FQNEAQ (reference sequence). V shed 6 bases and J shed 6 bases, with 17 bases lying between them. DNA for the CDR3: TGTGCCAGCAGGTCGGCCGGGCTTTTTGATGAAAAACTGTTTTTT. Its translation is CASRSAGLFDEKLFF.

The J gene is TRBJ2-1, the V gene TRBV5-1; TRBD2 aligns across 7 bases. J was trimmed by 8 bases and V by 0 bases; bases with no gene match: 11. Per the germline V gene, CDR1 is SGHRS and CDR2 is YFSETQ. CDR3 size: 16 residues. The CDR3 DNA is TGCGCCAGCAGCTTGGTTGGGGGGGAGGGCCTGGATGAGCAGTTCTTC. Amino acids: CASSLVGGEGLDEQFF.

The table lists this clonotype with a few counts. The V and J genes are TRBV5-5 and TRBJ1-1; no reliable D call. Germline lookup yields CDR1 SGHKS and CDR2 YYEKEE (reference sequence). The V gene lost 1 base and the J gene lost 6 bases, with 10 bases spanning the gap. This CDR3 has 13 residues. CDR3 in DNA: TGTGCCAGCAGCTTGTCTTTCTCGTCTGAAGCTTTCTTT. Encoded protein: CASSLSFSSEAFF.

This clonotype has at least ten counts. The chain joins TRBV10-3 to TRBJ2-1; a weak D match, TRBD1 (6 bases). The germline V gene has CDR1 ENHRY and CDR2 SYGVKD. V was clipped by 9 bases and J by 7 bases, with 16 bases between them. CDR3 size: 13 residues. Written as DNA, the CDR3 is TGTGCCATTACGCAAGGACAGCGGAATGAGCAGTTCTTC. Its translation: CAITQGQRNEQFF.

The chain combines TRBV7-2 with TRBJ2-2; 8 bases are a match to TRBD2. With V trimmed by 3 bases and J by 2 bases, 2 bases remained unmatched. The CDR3 covers 15 residues. Germline CDR1 SGHTA, CDR2 FQGNSA. The CDR3 here is CASSFSGTNTGELFF. In nucleotides, the CDR3 is TGTGCCAGCAGCTTTAGCGGGACTAACACCGGGGAGCTGTTTTTT.

This clonotype occurred many times. The chain couples TRBV13 to TRBJ2-1, with TRBD2 identical over 14 bases. The junction had 11 bases not matched to a gene; V was cut back by 5 bases and J by 8 bases. This CDR3 spans 17 amino acids. CDR1 and CDR2 from the germline V gene are PRHDT and FYEKMQ (reference sequence). Here the CDR3 DNA reads TGTGCCAGCAGCCGAACGCCGGGACTAGCGGGAGTGTATGAGCAGTTCTTC. It is translated as CASSRTPGLAGVYEQFF.

This clonotype was seen more than once but under ten times. The rearrangement uses TRBV24-1 and TRBJ1-1; no clear D gene. Germline V CDR1 and CDR2: KGHDR, SFDVKD. The ends were cut back, 0 bases at V and 7 bases at J, with 8 bases in the middle. The length of the CDR3 is 13 residues. This CDR3 reads CATSDLGSLEAFF. DNA of the CDR3: TGTGCCACCAGTGATTTGGGCAGCCTTGAAGCTTTCTTT.

CDR3 loop: CARLESWGKLFANTGELFF. In nucleotides, the CDR3 is TGTGCCAGACTAGAGTCGTGGGGGAAATTGTTCGCGAACACCGGGGAGCTGTTTTTT. The V and J genes are TRBV27 and TRBJ2-2; D is possibly TRBD1 or TRBD2 (5 bases each). This CDR3 is built from 19 residues. Germline loops: CDR1 MNHEY, CDR2 SMNVEV (reference sequence). V lost 9 bases and J lost 0, with 26 bases in between.

This clonotype was picked up many times. The gene calls are TRBV7-3 and TRBJ2-3, with a weak D call TRBD1 (6 bases). The V gene lost 5 bases and the J gene lost 3 bases, with 12 bases spanning the gap. The CDR3 totals 14 residues. Germline values: CDR1 SGHTA, CDR2 FQGTGA. Here the CDR3 DNA reads TGTGCCAGCAGCCGAACAGGGTGGACAGATACGCAGTATTTT. This codes for CASSRTGWTDTQYF.

This clonotype was picked up one time. The V call is TRBV6-2 or TRBV6-3, the J call TRBJ1-5; no definite D call. Trimming left V 0 bases short and J 1 base short, with 16 bases between. The germline V gene encodes CDR1 MNHEY and CDR2 SVGEGT. The CDR3 is made up of 18 amino acids. The DNA for the CDR3 is TGTGCCAGCAGTTACTCTGGAGCGAGGACCGGGAGCAATCAGCCCCAGCATTTT. Its translation is CASSYSGARTGSNQPQHF.

V is TRBV14 and J is TRBJ1-1; D gene unclear. V lost 7 bases and J lost 1, with 16 bases in between. From germline, CDR1 is SGHDN and CDR2 FVKESK. The CDR3 length is 15 residues. CDR3 amino acids: CASTSVNRRNTEAFF. CDR3 sequence (DNA): TGTGCCAGCACCTCGGTGAATAGACGGAACACTGAAGCTTTCTTT.

This clonotype turned up a few times. The V and J genes are TRBV29-1 and TRBJ2-2, with D possibly matching TRBD1 (6 bases). The CDR3 contains 14 residues. V was shortened by 5 bases and J by 2 bases, with 12 bases between the two germline ends. The germline gives CDR1 SQVTM, CDR2 ANQGSEA. CDR3 sequence: CSVIKDSNTGELFF. The DNA of the CDR3 is TGCAGCGTTATCAAGGACAGCAACACCGGGGAGCTGTTTTTT.

This chain joins TRBV11-3 and TRBJ2-2, with D possibly being TRBD2 (5 bases). CDR3 length equals 15 residues. The V end lost 0 bases, the J end lost 7 bases, and 12 bases lay between the germline ends. Germline CDR1 reads SGHNT; CDR2 reads YENEEA. CDR3 nucleotides: TGTGCCAGCAGCTTAGACCCCGGGGATGACGGGGAGCTGTTTTTT. Encoded protein: CASSLDPGDDGELFF. Looking up the rest from reference TRBV11-3 and TRBJ2-2 gives the full variable domain: EAGVVQSPRYKIIEKKQPVAFWCNPISGHNTLYWYLQNLGQGPELLIRYENEEAVDDSQLPKDRFSAERLKGVDSTLKIQPAELGDSAVYLCASSLDPGDDGELFFGEGSRLTVL.